This TCR beta chain came from a study of blood T cell repertoires in COVID-19. In the study overall: Donors in the United States, Italy and Spain gave samples during acute or convalescent COVID-19. In each case, the material was cDNA or gDNA derived from T cells, B-cell-depleted T cells, or PBMCs.

This CDR3 has 16 residues. V lost 4 bases, J lost 0 bases, and 3 bases stayed unmatched. CDR1 SGHNT and CDR2 YYREEE come from the germline V gene (reference sequence). This clone was counted between two and nine times. Measured with immunoSEQ multiplex PCR; TCRdb has only the in-frame clones, and not every one. The table lists around 100,000 clones, about 90% of them singletons. The sequence derives from a human donor in a cohort sampled during active COVID-19. The chain combines TRBV5-4 with TRBJ2-1; 11 bases map to TRBD2. Input material: peripheral blood. The CDR3: CASSSTSGSSYNEQFF. The CDR3 nucleotides read TGTGCCAGCAGCAGTACTAGCGGGAGCTCCTACAATGAGCAGTTCTTC.